A single T cell receptor (beta chain) is shown here with its context. Some clones are missing from TCRdb's copy, which holds only in-frame ones; the method was immunoSEQ multiplex PCR. The sample yields some 250,000 clones, about 86% seen once. The record originates from a study of blood T cell repertoires in COVID-19. The overall study: Samples taken during acute and convalescent COVID-19 were collected in the United States, Italy and Spain. T cells, B-cell-depleted T cells, or PBMCs provided the cDNA or gDNA that served as material.

Germline trimming cut 4 bases from V and 5 bases from J; bases unmatched to any gene: 11. Germline V gene sequence: CDR1 SQVTM, CDR2 ANQGSEA. The CDR3 totals 15 residues. This clonotype was obtained from a woman in her twenties or thirties who had recovered from COVID-19. Sequencing was carried out using peripheral blood. The chain employs TRBV29-1 and TRBJ2-5; 9 nucleotides align to TRBD1. This CDR3 is CSVASGTGTRETQYF. DNA of the CDR3: TGCAGCGTTGCCTCCGGGACAGGGACGCGGGAGACCCAGTACTTC.